This T cell receptor beta chain was captured in a study of T cell repertoires in cytomegalovirus infection. TCRdb called the reads again in MiXCR, with one record for every CDR3 protein. The profile covers about a million distinct CDR3 sequences, with less than 35% appearing a single time and about 14% taken by the ten largest. General study points: Individuals carrying CMV plus the relevant HLA were identified by cumulative frequency of public TCR beta families.

Germline values: CDR1 MNHEY, CDR2 SVGEGT. CDR3 length: 12 amino acids. V lost 6 bases and J lost 10, with 13 bases in between. This clonotype showed up many times. Its target is not known. The chain has TRBV6-2 or TRBV6-3 and TRBJ2-1; D remains unclear. The sequences come from cultured CD8+ T cells from PBMCs, collected from culture after CMV antigen stimulation. The origin of this receptor is a human donor in good health (CMV status not recorded). Some clones in this sample may be carry-over from other donors' samples. The CDR3: CASSKERREQFF. CDR3 sequence (DNA): TGTGCCAGCAGCAAGGAGCGCAGGGAGCAGTTCTTC.